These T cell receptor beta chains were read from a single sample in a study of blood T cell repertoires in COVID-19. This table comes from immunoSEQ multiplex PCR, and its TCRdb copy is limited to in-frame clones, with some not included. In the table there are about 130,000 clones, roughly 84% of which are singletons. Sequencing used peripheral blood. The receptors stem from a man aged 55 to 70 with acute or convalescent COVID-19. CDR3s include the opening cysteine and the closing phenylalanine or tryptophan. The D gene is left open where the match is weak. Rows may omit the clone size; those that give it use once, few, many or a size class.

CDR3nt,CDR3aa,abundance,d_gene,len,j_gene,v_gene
TGTGCCAGTACCCGGGGACAGCAAGAGACCCAGTACTTC,CASTRGQQETQYF,-,TRBD1,13,TRBJ2-5,TRBV10-3
TGTGCCAGTAGTATGGGGACAGCGAACACCGGGGAGCTGTTTTTT,CASSMGTANTGELFF,-,TRBD1,15,TRBJ2-2,TRBV19
TGTGCCAGCAGCCCCTCCGGGACAGCCTTCTATGGCTACACCTTC,CASSPSGTAFYGYTF,-,TRBD1,15,TRBJ1-2,TRBV7-2
TGTGCCAGCAGTTACTCGAATCAGGGGTCCGGAAACACCATATATTTT,CASSYSNQGSGNTIYF,-,-,16,TRBJ1-3,TRBV6-6
TGTGCCAGTAGTCGGACAGGGGCGAACACTGAAGCTTTCTTT,CASSRTGANTEAFF,-,TRBD1,14,TRBJ1-1,TRBV19
TGTGCCAGTAGTATAGCGGGGATCAACGAGCAGTACTTC,CASSIAGINEQYF,-,-,13,TRBJ2-7,TRBV19
TGTGCCAGCAGCTTCGACAGGGGGCCGAGCGAGCAGTACTTC,CASSFDRGPSEQYF,-,TRBD1,14,TRBJ2-7,TRBV7-8
TGCGCCAGCAGTGAGTCGGGGCAGTCCACTGAAGCTTTCTTT,CASSESGQSTEAFF,-,-,14,TRBJ1-1,TRBV10-1
TGTGCCAGCAGTTTCAGCCAGGTGTATGGCTACACCTTC,CASSFSQVYGYTF,once,-,13,TRBJ1-2,TRBV27
TGTGCCAGCAGTGAAGGGGGGGGGCGAGACACTGAAGCTTTCTTT,CASSEGGGRDTEAFF,once,-,15,TRBJ1-1,TRBV6-1